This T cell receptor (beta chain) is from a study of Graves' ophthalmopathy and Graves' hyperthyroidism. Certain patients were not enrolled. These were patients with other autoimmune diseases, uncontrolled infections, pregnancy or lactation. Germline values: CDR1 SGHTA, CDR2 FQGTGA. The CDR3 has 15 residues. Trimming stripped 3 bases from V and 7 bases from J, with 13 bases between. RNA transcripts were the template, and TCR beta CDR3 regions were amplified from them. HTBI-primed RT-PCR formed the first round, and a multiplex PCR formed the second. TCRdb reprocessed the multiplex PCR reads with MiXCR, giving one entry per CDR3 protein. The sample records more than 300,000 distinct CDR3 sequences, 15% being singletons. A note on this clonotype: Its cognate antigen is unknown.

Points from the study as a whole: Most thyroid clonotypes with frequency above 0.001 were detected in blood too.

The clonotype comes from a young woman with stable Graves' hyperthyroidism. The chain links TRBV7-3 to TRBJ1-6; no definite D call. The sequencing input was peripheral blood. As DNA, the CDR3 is TGTGCCAGCAGCTTGTCCGGGGTGGTAAATTCACCCCTCCACTTT. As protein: CASSLSGVVNSPLHF.